The 32 T cell receptor beta chains listed next were all sequenced from one sample in a study of human T cells and chemical hapten exposure. The time point: pre-sensitization, week 0. Treatment in this sample: therapeutic diphenylcyclopropenone sensitization with weekly scalp DPC. TCRdb re-derived calls from the RACE reads in MiXCR, one entry per CDR3 protein. This table has under 400,000 distinct CDR3 sequences, approximately 5.1% appearing once. The starting material was whole blood, obtained in connection with sensitization to the hapten diphenylcyclopropenone (DPC). All receptors come from a woman aged 50 to 60 with alopecia areata. Some clones in this sample may be carry-over from other donors' samples.

This clonotype was detected a few times. The chain uses TRBV5-1 and TRBJ1-1; D is undetermined. CDR3 length equals 12 residues. Germline V gene sequence: CDR1 SGHRS, CDR2 YFSETQ. V gave up 7 bases and J gave up 1 base, with 8 bases separating them. CDR3 sequence reads: CASGKGNTEAFF. DNA of the CDR3: TGCGCCAGCGGAAAAGGGAACACTGAAGCTTTCTTT.

The sample holds many counts of this clonotype. V gene TRBV29-1 combines with J gene TRBJ2-7; D gene uncertain. V dropped 0 bases and J dropped 5 bases, with 5 bases sitting between them. CDR1 is SQVTM and CDR2 is ANQGSEA in the germline V gene. The CDR3 extends over 11 amino acids. The CDR3 nucleotides are TGCAGCGTTGAAGAAGTCCACGAGCAGTACTTC. Translation gives CSVEEVHEQYF.

The gene calls are TRBV5-6 and TRBJ1-3; TRBD1 agrees at 8 bases. Per germline, CDR1 SGHDT and CDR2 YYEEEE. This CDR3 has 17 amino acids. V shed 1 base, J shed 4 bases, and the junction held 10 bases outside the gene matches. CDR3 coding DNA: TGTGCCAGCAGCTTGTTTGGGCAGGGGGCTTCCGGAAACACCATATATTTT. The encoded protein is CASSLFGQGASGNTIYF.

The chain combines TRBV12-3 or TRBV12-4 with TRBJ1-4, with a possible D match to TRBD1 (6 bases). Trimming stripped 3 bases from V and 5 bases from J, with 10 bases between. CDR3 length equals 14 residues. CDR3 coding DNA: TGTGCCAGCAGTTTCCCAGGGGAAAATGAAAAACTGTTTTTT. Residues: CASSFPGENEKLFF.

This clonotype was counted ten times or more. This chain uses TRBV7-9 with TRBJ2-1; a possible D gene is TRBD2 (5 bases). Trimming stripped 5 bases from V and 3 bases from J, with 14 bases between. The CDR3 has 15 amino acids. Germline V CDR1 and CDR2: SEHNR, FQNEAQ (reference sequence). Written as DNA, the CDR3 is TGTGCCAGCAGCCATCGACTATCGAACTACAATGAGCAGTTCTTC. Its protein product is CASSHRLSNYNEQFF.

This clonotype was recorded many times. V usage is TRBV4-3 and J usage is TRBJ2-1; D remains ambiguous. CDR3 length equals 13 residues. CDR1 and CDR2 from the germline V gene are LGHNA and YSLEER. Deletions cut 0 bases from V and 7 bases from J, with 7 bases between. CDR3 loop: CASSQEKGNEQFF. Here the CDR3 DNA reads TGCGCCAGCAGCCAAGAAAAAGGAAATGAGCAGTTCTTC.

The rearrangement uses TRBV5-1 and TRBJ2-7, with 9 bases fitting TRBD2. Germline assignment: CDR1 SGHRS and CDR2 YFSETQ. This CDR3 is built from 14 residues. Trimming cost V 3 bases and J 5 bases; bases outside gene matches: 6. CDR3 coding DNA: TGCGCCAGCAGCTGGCGGGGGGGGACCAACGAGCAGTACTTC. Its protein product is CASSWRGGTNEQYF.

This clonotype showed up many times. V usage is TRBV12-3 or TRBV12-4 and J usage is TRBJ2-3; no reliable D call. The CDR3 sequence is 15 residues long. V shed 3 bases and J shed 4 bases, with 14 bases lying between them. The CDR3 sequence is CASSFLDRSPDTQYF. The CDR3 region has the DNA TGTGCCAGCAGTTTTTTAGACCGGTCCCCAGATACGCAGTATTTT.

This clonotype was counted at least ten times. This chain links TRBV7-2 with TRBJ1-6, with D possibly TRBD1 on 6 matching bases. The V end lost 5 bases, the J end lost 10 bases, and 12 bases lay between the germline ends. This CDR3 contains 13 residues. Germline values: CDR1 SGHTA, CDR2 FQGNSA. The CDR3 coding sequence is TGTGCCAGCAGCCTCCGGGACACCTCACCCCTCCACTTT. This gives the protein CASSLRDTSPLHF.

This clonotype was seen many times. This chain joins TRBV28 and TRBJ2-7; D tentatively fits TRBD1 or TRBD2 (5 bases each). CDR1 MDHEN and CDR2 SYDVKM come from the germline V gene. The CDR3 extends over 14 amino acids. V gave up 2 bases and J gave up 2 bases, with 10 bases separating them. Here the CDR3 reads CASSLDGATYEQYF. CDR3 DNA: TGTGCCAGCAGTTTAGACGGGGCGACCTACGAGCAGTACTTC. The whole variable domain, remainder taken from reference TRBV28 and TRBJ2-7, is DVKVTQSSRYLVKRTGEKVFLECVQDMDHENMFWYRQDPGLGLRLIYFSYDVKMKEKGDIPEGYSVSREKKERFSLILESASTNQTSMYLCASSLDGATYEQYFGPGTRLTVT.

The chain couples TRBV29-1 to TRBJ2-1, with D tentatively TRBD2 (5 bases). Looked up from germline, CDR1 is SQVTM and CDR2 is ANQGSEA. This CDR3 contains 13 residues. Trimming took off 7 bases at V and 6 bases at J, with 16 bases between the two ends. The CDR3 DNA reads TGCAGCGCCGAGGGTGGAAGCCTCAATGAGCAGTTCTTC. It is translated as CSAEGGSLNEQFF.

This clonotype was seen repeatedly, ten times or more. This chain uses TRBV18 with TRBJ1-1; a weak D match, TRBD1 (5 bases). The germline gives CDR1 KGHSH, CDR2 LQKENI. The length of the CDR3 is 13 residues. V shed 6 bases and J shed 1 base, with 9 bases lying between them. CDR3 nucleotide sequence: TGTGCCAGCTCGACAGACGGGAACACTGAAGCTTTCTTT. As protein: CASSTDGNTEAFF.

This clonotype was seen a few times. The CDR3 DNA reads as TGTGCCAGCTCACCACGACAGGGGGCATTAGAGCAGTACTTC. This translates into CASSPRQGALEQYF. This chain connects TRBV18 to TRBJ2-7, with 10 bases aligning to TRBD1. The V segment lost 1 base and the J segment 7 bases; nucleotides outside the gene matches: 4. The CDR3 length is 14 residues. Per the germline V gene, CDR1 is KGHSH and CDR2 is LQKENI.

The table lists this clonotype with many counts. The chain couples TRBV27 to TRBJ1-5; D remains ambiguous. With 3 bases removed from V and 1 base from J, the gap between germline ends came to 13 bases. The germline V gene encodes CDR1 MNHEY and CDR2 SMNVEV (reference sequence). The CDR3 is 16 residues long. CDR3 in DNA: TGTGCCAGCAGTTTCTCACCGGGCCCCAGCAATCAGCCCCAGCATTTT. Protein: CASSFSPGPSNQPQHF.

This clonotype has a handful of counts. The chain links TRBV19 to TRBJ2-3; no clear D. The germline V gene encodes CDR1 LNHDA and CDR2 SQIVND (reference sequence). V was pared by 7 bases and J by 5 bases, with 16 bases between. The CDR3 extends over 14 amino acids. This CDR3 is CASNDPTLGDTQYF. CDR3 nucleotide sequence: TGTGCCAGTAATGACCCAACCCTCGGAGATACGCAGTATTTT.

Points on this clonotype: The CDR3 end shows no conserved phenylalanine or tryptophan, and so a read error is likely. V gene TRBV7-2 combines with J gene TRBJ1-2; 11 nucleotides align to TRBD1. Germline CDR1 is SGHTA and CDR2 is FQGNSA. The CDR3 has 16 residues. Trimming took 4 bases from V and 1 from J; bases not matched to a gene: 5. CDR3 loop: CASSYRTGGYNYGYTS. The DNA for the CDR3 is TGTGCCAGCAGCTACCGGACAGGGGGCTATAACTATGGCTACACCTCC.

The V call is TRBV20-1, the J call TRBJ1-4; D call uncertain. The CDR3 has 11 residues. Trimming removed 5 bases at V and 5 bases at J, with 6 bases between. Germline V gene data show CDR1 as DFQATT and CDR2 as SNEGSKA (reference sequence). CDR3 residues: CSASRNEKLFF. The CDR3 nucleotides are TGCAGTGCTTCCAGGAATGAAAAACTGTTTTTT.

The sample holds many counts of this clonotype. This rearrangement joins TRBV28 to TRBJ2-7; 10 positions match TRBD2. The germline gives CDR1 MDHEN, CDR2 SYDVKM. The J segment lost 3 bases and the V segment lost 2 bases, leaving 7 bases of the junction unmatched. CDR3 length: 16 residues. The CDR3 bases are TGTGCCAGCAGTTTAAATAGCGCTAGCGGGAGCTACGAGCAGTACTTC. Encoded protein: CASSLNSASGSYEQYF.

V gene TRBV10-2 combines with J gene TRBJ1-2; D is perhaps TRBD1 (5 bases). CDR1 and CDR2 from the germline V gene are WSHSY and SAAADI. V was pared by 8 bases and J by 8 bases, with 15 bases between. The CDR3 is 12 amino acids. The CDR3 region is CASYLDTGGYTF. As DNA, the CDR3 is TGCGCCAGCTATCTGGACACGGGAGGCTACACCTTC.

This clonotype was detected only a few times. The chain has TRBV7-2 and TRBJ2-7; D is perhaps TRBD1 (6 bases). This CDR3 comprises 15 residues. Trimming stripped 1 base from V and 3 bases from J, with 13 bases between. In germline, CDR1 is SGHTA, CDR2 FQGNSA. For the CDR3, the DNA is TGTGCCAGCAGCTTAGACAGGGCAGAAGTCTACGAGCAGTACTTC. This sequence encodes CASSLDRAEVYEQYF.

The sample holds a few counts of this clonotype. V usage is TRBV29-1 and J usage is TRBJ1-4; D is uncertain. Germline-derived CDR1 and CDR2 are SQVTM and ANQGSEA. V dropped 6 bases and J dropped 7 bases, with 18 bases sitting between them. CDR3 size: 14 residues. CDR3 protein: CSVAKEASAEKLFF. In DNA form, the CDR3 reads TGCAGCGTAGCCAAAGAGGCGTCTGCTGAAAAACTGTTTTTT.

This clonotype appeared many times. The chain joins TRBV12-3 or TRBV12-4 to TRBJ1-3, with D uncertain. This CDR3 spans 11 amino acids. V shed 2 bases and J shed 6 bases, with 2 bases lying between them. CDR3 bases: TGTGCCAGCAGTTTAATAAACACCATATATTTT. This encodes CASSLINTIYF.

In this sample, this clonotype turned up many times. The gene calls are TRBV9 and TRBJ2-3, with 14 bases that match TRBD2. Trimming removed 4 bases from V and 4 bases from J; junction bases left unmatched: 8. Germline V gene lookup returns CDR1 SGDLS and CDR2 YYNGEE. The CDR3 length is 17 residues. The CDR3 DNA is TGTGCCAGCAGCCTCGCCGGGACTAGCGGGAGCGCAGATACGCAGTATTTT. It specifies CASSLAGTSGSADTQYF. Complete variable domain (other parts from reference TRBV9 and TRBJ2-3): DSGVTQTPKHLITATGQRVTLRCSPRSGDLSVYWYQQSLDQGLQFLIQYYNGEERAKGNILERFSAQQFPDLHSELNLSSLELGDSALYFCASSLAGTSGSADTQYFGPGTRLTVL.

CDR3 sequence: CASSRELGQPQHF. In nucleotides, the CDR3 is TGCGCCAGCAGCAGGGAGCTCGGTCAGCCCCAGCATTTT. V gene TRBV5-1 combines with J gene TRBJ1-5; D ambiguous. Germline values: CDR1 SGHRS, CDR2 YFSETQ. V lost 4 bases and J lost 6, with 11 bases in between. This CDR3 comprises 13 residues.

The gene calls are TRBV28 and TRBJ2-1, with 11 positions matching TRBD2. This CDR3 spans 16 amino acids. The germline gives CDR1 MDHEN, CDR2 SYDVKM. With 5 bases clipped from V and 4 bases from J, the junction kept 7 bases outside the gene matches. The CDR3 DNA reads as TGTGCCAGCAGTCCCCCCGGGACTAGCGGTTACAATGAGCAGTTCTTC. The encoded protein is CASSPPGTSGYNEQFF.

This rearrangement joins TRBV6-5 to TRBJ1-2; unclear D gene. Trimming took off 6 bases at V and 4 bases at J, with 12 bases between the two ends. The CDR3 is 13 residues long. CDR1 is MNHEY and CDR2 is SVGAGI in the germline V gene. CDR3 bases: TGTGCCAGCAGCAGAACCCAATTCTATGGCTACACCTTC. Residues: CASSRTQFYGYTF.

This clonotype was counted a few times. V is TRBV28 and J is TRBJ1-6; no clear D. The V end was cut by 7 bases, the J end by 10 bases, with 17 bases between. CDR3 size: 14 residues. Looked up from germline, CDR1 is MDHEN and CDR2 is SYDVKM. Written as DNA, the CDR3 is TGTGCCAGCACGAACGGGGTAGTGGGGTCACCCCTCCACTTT. Protein sequence: CASTNGVVGSPLHF.

About this clonotype itself: Sequence at one end of the junction differs from germline and may be a read error. The V call is TRBV28, the J call TRBJ1-2; D unclear. Germline CDR1 reads MDHEN; CDR2 reads SYDVKM. The CDR3 has 12 residues. The chain's CDR3 is CASTPRTYGYTF. The CDR3, as DNA: TGTGCCAGCACCCCTCGGACCTATGGCTACACTTTC.

The chain recombines TRBV7-9 with TRBJ2-5; no clear D. Germline-derived CDR1 and CDR2 are SEHNR and FQNEAQ (reference sequence). Trimming shortened V by 3 bases and J by 5 bases, and 16 bases separated the two germline ends. This CDR3 has 15 amino acids. CDR3: CASSFSPGPRETQYF. CDR3 bases: TGTGCCAGCAGCTTCTCCCCGGGCCCCCGGGAGACCCAGTACTTC.

The DNA for the CDR3 is TGTGCCAGCAGCCAAGAGGACAGGGGGAGCTTAGAGCAGTACTTC. Protein sequence: CASSQEDRGSLEQYF. V and J are TRBV4-2 and TRBJ2-7; TRBD1 agrees at 10 bases. Germline V gene lookup returns CDR1 LGHNA and CDR2 YNFKEQ. V shed 0 bases and J 7 bases; nucleotides not matched to a gene: 6. CDR3 length equals 15 residues.

This sequence joins TRBV19 and TRBJ2-5, with D possibly being TRBD2 (6 bases). Per germline, CDR1 LNHDA and CDR2 SQIVND (reference sequence). V lost 4 bases, J lost 0 bases, and 12 bases lay in between. The CDR3 consists of 15 residues. CDR3 bases: TGTGCCAGTAGTAACAGGCGGGGCCACCAAGAGACCCAGTACTTC. This gives the protein CASSNRRGHQETQYF.

This clonotype was observed at least ten times. The chain has TRBV6-2 or TRBV6-3 and TRBJ2-1; D unclear. There are 16 residues in the CDR3. V lost 0 bases, J lost 0 bases, and 9 bases lay in between. Germline assignment: CDR1 MNHEY and CDR2 SVGEGT. The DNA for the CDR3 is TGTGCCAGCAGTTACTCTCGCAGACTCTCCTACAATGAGCAGTTCTTC. It specifies CASSYSRRLSYNEQFF.